This entry features one TCR beta chain sequence. Its target is not known. The data belong to a study of cytomegalovirus exposure and HLA in healthy donors. Profiled with immunoSEQ multiplex PCR; TCRdb holds only in-frame clones, not every one. Among some 68,000 clones listed, around 95% were seen once. This CDR3 region has 15 residues. V lost 0 bases and J lost 2; bases outside the gene matches: 2. Per germline, CDR1 SGHDT and CDR2 YYEEEE. Study-level findings and limits: Some TCR beta chains (around 180 of them) were listed as cytomegalovirus-associated. A few CMV-associated chains were confirmed in vitro to be specific for CMV antigens.

The rearrangement joins TRBV5-6 to TRBJ2-5; 9 bases agree with TRBD1. The sequence was obtained from a man younger than 35 in good health and CMV-seronegative. The specimen sequenced was PBMCs. The CDR3 loop reads CASSLGQGVQETQYF. CDR3 bases: TGTGCCAGCAGCTTGGGACAGGGGGTTCAAGAGACCCAGTACTTC.